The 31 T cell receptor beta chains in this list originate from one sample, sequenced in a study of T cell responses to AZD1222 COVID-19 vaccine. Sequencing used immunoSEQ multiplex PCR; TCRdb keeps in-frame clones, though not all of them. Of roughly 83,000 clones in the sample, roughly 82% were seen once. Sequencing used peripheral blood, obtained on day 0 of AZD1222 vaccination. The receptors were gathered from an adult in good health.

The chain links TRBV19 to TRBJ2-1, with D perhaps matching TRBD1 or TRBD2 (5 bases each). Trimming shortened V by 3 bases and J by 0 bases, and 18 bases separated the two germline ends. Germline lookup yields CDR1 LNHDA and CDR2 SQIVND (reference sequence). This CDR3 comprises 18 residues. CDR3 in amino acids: CASSISWPGTSSYNEQFF. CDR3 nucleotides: TGTGCCAGTAGTATTTCTTGGCCAGGGACGAGCTCCTACAATGAGCAGTTCTTC.

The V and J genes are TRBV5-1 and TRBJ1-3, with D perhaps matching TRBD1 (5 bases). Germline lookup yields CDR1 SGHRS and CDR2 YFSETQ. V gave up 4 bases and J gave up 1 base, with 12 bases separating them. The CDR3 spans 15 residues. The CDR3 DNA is TGCGCCAGCAGCGCGGTGGGGGTATCTGGAAACACCATATATTTT. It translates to CASSAVGVSGNTIYF.

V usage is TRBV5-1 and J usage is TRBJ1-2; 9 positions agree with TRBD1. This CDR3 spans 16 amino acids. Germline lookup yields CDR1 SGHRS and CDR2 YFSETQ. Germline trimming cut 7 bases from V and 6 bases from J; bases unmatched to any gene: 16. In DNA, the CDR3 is TGCGCCAGCTTACTCGGACAGGGGAATGGATACAATGGCTACACCTTC. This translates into CASLLGQGNGYNGYTF.

CDR3 residues: CASSDFVGRWNDQPQHF. The DNA of the CDR3 is TGTGCCAGCAGTGATTTTGTGGGCAGGTGGAACGATCAGCCCCAGCATTTT. This chain links TRBV6-1 with TRBJ1-5; no clear D. Germline CDR1 reads MNHNS; CDR2 reads SASEGT. The CDR3 loop spans 17 amino acids. Trimming left V 3 bases short and J 5 bases short, with 20 bases between.

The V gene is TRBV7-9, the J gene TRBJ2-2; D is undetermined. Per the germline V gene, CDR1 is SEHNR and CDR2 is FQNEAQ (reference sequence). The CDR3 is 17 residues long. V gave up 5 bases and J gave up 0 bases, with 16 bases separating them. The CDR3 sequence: CASSPPLRIANTGELFF. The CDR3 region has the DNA TGTGCCAGCAGCCCCCCGCTGCGGATCGCGAACACCGGGGAGCTGTTTTTT.

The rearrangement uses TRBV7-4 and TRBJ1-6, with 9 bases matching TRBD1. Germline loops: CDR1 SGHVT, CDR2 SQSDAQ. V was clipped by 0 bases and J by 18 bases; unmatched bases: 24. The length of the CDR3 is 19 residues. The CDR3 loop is CASSLAGDRASHVRVGYHF. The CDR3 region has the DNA TGTGCCAGCAGCTTAGCCGGGGACAGGGCGTCTCATGTGAGGGTCGGTTACCACTTT.

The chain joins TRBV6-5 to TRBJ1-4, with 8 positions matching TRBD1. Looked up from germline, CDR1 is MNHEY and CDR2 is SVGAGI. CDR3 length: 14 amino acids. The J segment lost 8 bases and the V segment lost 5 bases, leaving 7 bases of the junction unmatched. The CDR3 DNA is TGTGCCAGCAGTCCCAGGGGGCGTTGGGAAAAACTGTTTTTT. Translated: CASSPRGRWEKLFF.

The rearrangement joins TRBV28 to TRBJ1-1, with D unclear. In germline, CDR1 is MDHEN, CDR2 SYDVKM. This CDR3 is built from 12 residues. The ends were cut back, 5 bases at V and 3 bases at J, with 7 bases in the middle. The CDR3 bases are TGTGCCAGCAGTGCCAGAGACACTGAAGCTTTCTTT. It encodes CASSARDTEAFF.

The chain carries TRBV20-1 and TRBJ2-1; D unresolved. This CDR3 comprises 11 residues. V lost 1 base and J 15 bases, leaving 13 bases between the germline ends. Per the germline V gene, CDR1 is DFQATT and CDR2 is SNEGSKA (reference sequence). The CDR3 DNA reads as TGCAGTGCTAGAGCGGCTCAAGGAGTGTTCTTC. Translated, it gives CSARAAQGVFF.

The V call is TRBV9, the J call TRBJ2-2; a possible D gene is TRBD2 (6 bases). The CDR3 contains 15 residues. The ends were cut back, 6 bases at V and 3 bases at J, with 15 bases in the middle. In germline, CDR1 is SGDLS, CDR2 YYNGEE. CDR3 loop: CASNGGGVDTGELFF. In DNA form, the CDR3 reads TGTGCCAGCAATGGAGGCGGGGTGGACACCGGGGAGCTGTTTTTT.

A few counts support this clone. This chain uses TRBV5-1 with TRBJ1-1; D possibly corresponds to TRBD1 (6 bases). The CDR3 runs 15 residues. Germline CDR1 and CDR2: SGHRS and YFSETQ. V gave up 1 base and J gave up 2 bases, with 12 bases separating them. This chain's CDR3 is CASSLSGQLNTEAFF. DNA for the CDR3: TGCGCCAGCAGCTTGTCTGGACAGCTTAACACTGAAGCTTTCTTT.

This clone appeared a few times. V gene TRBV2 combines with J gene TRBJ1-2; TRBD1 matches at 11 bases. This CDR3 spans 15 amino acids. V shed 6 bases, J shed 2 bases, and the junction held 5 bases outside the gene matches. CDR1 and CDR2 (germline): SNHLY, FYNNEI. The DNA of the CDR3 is TGTGCCAGCAGGGGACAGGGGGTATGGAACTATGGCTACACCTTC. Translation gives CASRGQGVWNYGYTF.

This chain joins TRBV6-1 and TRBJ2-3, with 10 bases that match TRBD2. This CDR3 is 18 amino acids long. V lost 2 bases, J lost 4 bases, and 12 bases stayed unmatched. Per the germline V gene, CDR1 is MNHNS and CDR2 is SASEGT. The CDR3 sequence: CASSEQPPLAGVADTQYF. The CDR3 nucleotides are TGTGCCAGCAGTGAACAACCTCCGCTAGCGGGAGTAGCAGATACGCAGTATTTT.

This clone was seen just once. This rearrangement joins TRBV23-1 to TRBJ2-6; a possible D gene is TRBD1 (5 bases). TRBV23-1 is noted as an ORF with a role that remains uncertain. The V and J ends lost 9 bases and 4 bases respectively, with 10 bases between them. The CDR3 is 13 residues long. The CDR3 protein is CASRGPGANVLTF. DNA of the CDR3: TGCGCCAGTAGGGGTCCCGGGGCCAACGTCCTGACTTTC.

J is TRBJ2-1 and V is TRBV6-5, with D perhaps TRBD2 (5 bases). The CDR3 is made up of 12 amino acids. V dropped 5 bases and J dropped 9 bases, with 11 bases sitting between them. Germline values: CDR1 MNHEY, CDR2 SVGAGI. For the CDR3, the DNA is TGTGCCAGCAGTCCTAGGACTCCTGAGCAGTTCTTC. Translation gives CASSPRTPEQFF.

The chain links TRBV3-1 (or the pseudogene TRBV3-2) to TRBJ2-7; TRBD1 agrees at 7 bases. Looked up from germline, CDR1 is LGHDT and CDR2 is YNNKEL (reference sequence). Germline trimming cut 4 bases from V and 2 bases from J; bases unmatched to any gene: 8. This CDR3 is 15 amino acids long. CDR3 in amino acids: CASSPLAGGPYEQYF. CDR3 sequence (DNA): TGTGCCAGCAGCCCTCTGGCAGGGGGACCCTACGAGCAGTACTTC.

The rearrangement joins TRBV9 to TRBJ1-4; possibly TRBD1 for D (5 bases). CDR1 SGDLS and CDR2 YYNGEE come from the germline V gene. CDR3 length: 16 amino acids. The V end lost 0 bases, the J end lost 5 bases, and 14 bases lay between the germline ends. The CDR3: CASSVGPGTGNEKLFF. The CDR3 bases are TGTGCCAGCAGCGTAGGCCCCGGGACCGGCAATGAAAAACTGTTTTTT.

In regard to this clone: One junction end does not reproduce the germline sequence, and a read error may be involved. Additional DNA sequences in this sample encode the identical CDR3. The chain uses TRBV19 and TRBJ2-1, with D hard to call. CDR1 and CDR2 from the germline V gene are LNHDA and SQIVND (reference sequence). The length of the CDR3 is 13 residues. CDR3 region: CASSTDGYNEQFF. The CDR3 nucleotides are TGTGCCAGTAGTACGGACGGATACAATGAGCAATTCTTC.

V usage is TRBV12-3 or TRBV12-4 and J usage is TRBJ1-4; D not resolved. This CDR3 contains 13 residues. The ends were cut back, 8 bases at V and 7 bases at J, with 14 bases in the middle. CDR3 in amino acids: CASFPTSGEKLFF. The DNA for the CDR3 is TGTGCCAGCTTCCCCACCTCAGGTGAAAAACTGTTTTTT.

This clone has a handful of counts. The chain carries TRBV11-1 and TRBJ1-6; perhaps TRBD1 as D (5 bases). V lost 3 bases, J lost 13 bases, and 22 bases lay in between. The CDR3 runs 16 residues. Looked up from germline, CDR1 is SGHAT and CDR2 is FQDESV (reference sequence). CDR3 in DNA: TGTGCCAGCAGCTTGGGACCCAATGGGGTCGTAGGGCCCCTCCACTTT. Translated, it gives CASSLGPNGVVGPLHF.

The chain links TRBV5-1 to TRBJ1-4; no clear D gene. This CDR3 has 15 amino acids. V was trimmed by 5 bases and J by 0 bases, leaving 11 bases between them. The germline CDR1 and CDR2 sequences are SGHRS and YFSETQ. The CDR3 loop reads CASRTREATNEKLFF. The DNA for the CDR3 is TGCGCCAGCAGGACGAGAGAAGCAACTAATGAAAAACTGTTTTTT.

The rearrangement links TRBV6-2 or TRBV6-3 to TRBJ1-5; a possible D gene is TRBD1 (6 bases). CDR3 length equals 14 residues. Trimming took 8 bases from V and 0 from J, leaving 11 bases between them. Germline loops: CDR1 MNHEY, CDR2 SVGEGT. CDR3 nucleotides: TGTGCCAGCCGCCGGGACAATAGCAATCAGCCCCAGCATTTT. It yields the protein CASRRDNSNQPQHF.

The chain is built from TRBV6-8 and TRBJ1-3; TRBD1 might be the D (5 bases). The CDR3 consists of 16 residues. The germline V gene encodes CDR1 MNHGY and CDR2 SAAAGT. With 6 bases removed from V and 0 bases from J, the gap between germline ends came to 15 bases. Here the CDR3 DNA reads TGTGCCAGCAGATGTCCCACCGGGGGCTCTGGAAACACCATATATTTT. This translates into CASRCPTGGSGNTIYF.

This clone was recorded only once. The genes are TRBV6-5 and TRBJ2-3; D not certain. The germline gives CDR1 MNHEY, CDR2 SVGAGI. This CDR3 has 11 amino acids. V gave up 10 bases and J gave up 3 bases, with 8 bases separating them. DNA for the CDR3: TGTGCCACCCTCCAAACAGATACGCAGTATTTT. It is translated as CATLQTDTQYF.

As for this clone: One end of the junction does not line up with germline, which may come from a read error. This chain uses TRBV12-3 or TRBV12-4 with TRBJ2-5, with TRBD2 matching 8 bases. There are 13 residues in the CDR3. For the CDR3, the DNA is TGTGCCAGCAGCTTAGCGGGAACAGAGACCCAGTACTTC. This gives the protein CASSLAGTETQYF.

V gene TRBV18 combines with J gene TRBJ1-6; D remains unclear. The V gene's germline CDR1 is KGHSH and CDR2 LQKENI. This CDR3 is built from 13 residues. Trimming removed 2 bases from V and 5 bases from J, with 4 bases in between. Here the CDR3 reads CASSPKDNSPLHF. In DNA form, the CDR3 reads TGTGCCAGCTCACCAAAAGATAATTCACCCCTCCACTTT.

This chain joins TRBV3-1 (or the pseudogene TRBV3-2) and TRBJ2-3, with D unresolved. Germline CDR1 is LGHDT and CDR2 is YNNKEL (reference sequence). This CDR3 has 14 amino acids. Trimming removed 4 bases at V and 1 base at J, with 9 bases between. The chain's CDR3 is CASSPTLRTDTQYF. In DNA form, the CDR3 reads TGTGCCAGCAGCCCTACCCTTCGCACAGATACGCAGTATTTT.

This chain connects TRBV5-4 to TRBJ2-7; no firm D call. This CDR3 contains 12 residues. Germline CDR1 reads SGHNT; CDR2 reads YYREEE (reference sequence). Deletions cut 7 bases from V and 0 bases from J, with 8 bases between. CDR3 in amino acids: CASGRSSYEQYF. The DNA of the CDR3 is TGTGCCAGCGGCCGCTCCTCCTACGAGCAGTACTTC.

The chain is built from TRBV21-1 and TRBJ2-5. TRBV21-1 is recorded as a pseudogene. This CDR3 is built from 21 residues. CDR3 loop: CASSKGRFLGVRAHPQETQYF. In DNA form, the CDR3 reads TGTGCCAGCAGCAAAGGGAGGTTTCTGGGGGTACGGGCCCACCCCCAAGAGACCCAGTACTTC.

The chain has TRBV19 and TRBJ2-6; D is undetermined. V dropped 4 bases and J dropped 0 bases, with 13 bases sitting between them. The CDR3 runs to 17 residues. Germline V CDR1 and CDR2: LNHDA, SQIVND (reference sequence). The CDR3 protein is CASSTQPRSSGANVLTF. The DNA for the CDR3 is TGTGCCAGTAGTACCCAACCCCGCAGCTCTGGGGCCAACGTCCTGACTTTC. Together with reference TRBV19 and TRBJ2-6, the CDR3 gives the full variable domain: DGGITQSPKYLFRKEGQNVTLSCEQNLNHDAMYWYRQDPGQGLRLIYYSQIVNDFQKGDIAEGYSVSREKKESFPLTVTSAQKNPTAFYLCASSTQPRSSGANVLTFGAGSRLTVL.

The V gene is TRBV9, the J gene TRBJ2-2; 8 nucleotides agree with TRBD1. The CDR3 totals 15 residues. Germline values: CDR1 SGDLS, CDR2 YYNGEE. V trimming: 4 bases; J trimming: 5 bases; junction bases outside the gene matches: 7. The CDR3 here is CASSTRTGRTGELFF. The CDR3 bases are TGTGCCAGCAGCACCCGGACAGGGCGGACCGGGGAGCTGTTTTTT.